The subject of this entry is one T cell receptor (beta chain). Its antigen is unknown. This specimen belongs to a study of shared clonotypes between healthy human individuals. The germline CDR1 and CDR2 sequences are LNHDA and SQIVND (reference sequence). The CDR3 consists of 14 residues. J gave up 7 bases and V 3 bases, and 6 bases lay outside the gene matches. Study findings and constraints: Sharing across a few donors was seen in around 5% of naive CD4 clonotypes.

The sorted-subset replicate PCRs were given around 200 ng DNA, which is about 29,000 T cell genomes. Libraries were prepared by immunoSEQ multiplex PCR; TCRdb keeps only in-frame clonotypes and omits some of them. This sample carries some 2.1 million clones, roughly 95% of them seen once, and the ten largest clones take more than 1.5%. Naive CD8 cells, CD45RO-negative and positively selected for CCR7, excluded terminally differentiated effector memory CD45RA+ cells. The sequencing sample was made of naive CD8+ T cells from PBMCs. The TCR was taken from a man aged 18 to 29 in good health. Some clones in this sample may be carry-over from other donors' samples. This chain uses TRBV19 with TRBJ2-1; 7 nucleotides align to TRBD2. In DNA, the CDR3 is TGTGCCAGTAGTATTTGGGAGGGGCTGAATGAGCAGTTCTTC. Translation gives CASSIWEGLNEQFF. The full variable domain, its missing parts supplied by reference TRBV19 and TRBJ2-1, is DGGITQSPKYLFRKEGQNVTLSCEQNLNHDAMYWYRQDPGQGLRLIYYSQIVNDFQKGDIAEGYSVSREKKESFPLTVTSAQKNPTAFYLCASSIWEGLNEQFFGPGTRLTVL.